This T cell receptor beta chain was sequenced in a study of control samples from healthy donors and cancer patients. The CDR3 contains 16 residues. After removal of 5 bases from V and 4 bases from J, the junction contained 8 bases not matched to a gene. Germline CDR1 SGHNT, CDR2 YENEEA. The assay was immunoSEQ multiplex PCR, and TCRdb's table has in-frame clones only and misses some. The table has 40,000 to 60,000 clones, roughly 90% seen once. The chain employs TRBV11-3 and TRBJ2-1; 10 bases match TRBD2. Sequencing was done on a sample of PBMCs. This clonotype originated in a man aged 50-60 years with head and neck cancer. The CDR3 loop reads CASSDRAGGRYNEQFF. The CDR3 nucleotides are TGTGCCAGCAGCGACAGAGCGGGGGGGAGATACAATGAGCAGTTCTTC.